This TCR beta chain was sequenced for a study of CD8 T cells in ankylosing spondylitis. Study-level points and caveats: Within ankylosing spondylitis blood, a TCR beta motif made up of several highly homologous variants appeared to be characteristic.

CDR3 length: 13 amino acids. V shed 6 bases and J shed 3 bases, with 11 bases lying between them. CDR1 is MNHNS, CDR2 SASEGT, per germline. TCRdb reprocessed the 5' RACE reads via MiXCR and lists one record per CDR3 protein. Among approximately 520,000 distinct CDR3 sequences listed, roughly 5% were seen once. The sample holds many counts of this clonotype. Its antigen is not known. Sequencing was done on a sample of blood, either unsorted or a sorted T cell fraction (not recorded which). This clonotype originated in a male donor with ankylosing spondylitis. The chain uses TRBV6-1 and TRBJ1-2, with D hard to call. CDR3 protein: CASRKTGDYGYTF. CDR3 nucleotide sequence: TGTGCCAGCAGGAAGACTGGGGACTATGGCTACACCTTC.